What follows describes a single T cell receptor (beta chain). This clone's antigen is unknown. No base quality values were provided; no much bigger clone lies one nucleotide off. The data originate from a study of cytomegalovirus exposure and HLA in healthy donors (dated by TCRdb to about 2017). Study-wide context: An earlier analysis of roughly 630 of the donors reported 276 Gb of sequence data and some 100 million unique TCR beta sequences from about 200 million T cells. An early release that covered roughly 600 HLA-typed donors contained approximately 300 gigabases of sequencing data and some 87 million unique TCR sequences. Among the roughly 430 genotyped donors, approximately 76% belonged to the genetic ancestry cluster associated with self-reported Caucasian donors. The study aimed to test whether signatures of past pathogen exposure could be identified by cataloging public T cell receptors. The study used immunosequencing to profile the T cell repertoires of around 600 subjects and linked those repertoires to cytomegalovirus serostatus. In addition to the first cohort of 666 subjects, a separate validation cohort of approximately 130 different subjects was used. To predict cytomegalovirus infection status, the study combined high-throughput TCR immunosequencing, statistical association of individual TCRs with disease status, and machine learning. A later analysis re-analyzed previously published TCR beta repertoires from 666 donors and added high-resolution HLA genotyping to study TCR occurrence patterns. Rather than drawing on any new phenotypic data, the later analysis identified candidate immune exposures from TCR beta sequences and the way those sequences occurred across donors. An earlier analysis of 500 to 650 of the donors applied high-throughput TCR beta sequencing to assess whether each TCR beta V gene segment acted as functional or pseudogenic. Donor age, sex, ethnicity and CMV serostatus were compiled together with the repertoire data. Genome-wide SNP genotypes for about 60% of the roughly 700 donors were used in a later genetic analysis, which treated that subset as a discovery cohort. Every discovery cohort repertoire had been produced on one sequencing platform. Both class I and class II loci were covered by HLA typing, at four-digit resolution. The number of donors typed differed by locus, with roughly 629-640 for A, B, C, DRB1 and DQB1, more than 500 for DQA1, 600 to 610 for DPA1, and some 470 for DPB1. Roughly 5 DR-DQ haplotypes were handled as single units for association and clustering because linkage in the cohort was strong. On average, roughly 240,000 unique TCR beta nucleotide sequences were sequenced per donor among some 430 genotyped donors of the cohort, with around 19% of those sequences being non-productive.

The cohort comprised fewer than 700 healthy bone marrow donors. At the time of sampling, all cohort members were nominally healthy, though unrecorded immune exposures were likely present. The donor tested CMV seropositive and was one of the 289 seropositive cohort members. A peripheral blood sample was provided by each donor, and peripheral blood mononuclear cells were used for TCR beta sequencing. Genomic DNA extraction from the blood cell samples was performed with the Qiagen DNeasy Blood Extraction Kit. The germline V gene (reference sequence) sets CDR1 to SEHNR and CDR2 to FQNEAQ. The CDR3 spans 14 residues, from the cysteine through the phenylalanine. Kept here is only the CDR3 DNA, which spans 42 bases and is read in frame from base 1. At the junction V is shortened by 5 bases and J by 9 bases, with 17 bases in between. The library was prepared using the immunoSEQ multiplex PCR assay. For the multiplex PCR, a mixture combining 60 forward primers for TCR Vbeta segments and 13 reverse primers for TCR Jbeta segments was used. The CDR3 region of rearranged TCR beta genes was amplified from genomic DNA with a multiplex PCR assay. On the Illumina HiSeq System, the amplified TCR beta libraries were sequenced as 87-base-pair reads. For the original study's pipeline: In a later analysis, some 80 million unique TCR beta chains were counted across the approximately 620 repertoires, and some 10 million of these chains were shared by at least two donors. Raw reads were error-corrected and collapsed into unique sequences by a nearest-neighbor algorithm in which closely related sequences were merged to remove PCR and sequencing errors. CDR3 sequences were aligned to IMGT reference sequences to assign V, D and J gene segments. For a sequence to be retained, a match of at least six nucleotides was required to both a V gene segment and a J gene segment. A rearrangement counted as productive if the CDR3 had no stop codons and remained in frame with V and J, and every other rearrangement counted as non-productive. Following IMGT convention, CDR3 was defined as the stretch from the second conserved V-encoded cysteine to the conserved J-encoded phenylalanine. Sequences without an unambiguous match to a single V gene segment were excluded from the earlier analysis of a few hundred of the donors. In an earlier analysis of around 600 of the donors, V segments were called functional above 56.7% productive rearrangements and were called segregating when the between-donor standard deviation exceeded 5%. A statistical classification framework was built to diagnose cytomegalovirus status from the catalog of TCR beta chain sequences. In a later analysis, TCR nucleotide sequences were compared against IMGT/GENE-DB human TR gene sequences so that V and J genes could be assigned. In a later analysis, CDR3 sequences and most-parsimonious VDJ recombination scenarios were assigned using the TCRdist pipeline. A later analysis defined each TCR beta chain by its CDR3 amino acid sequence plus V-gene family, and excluded reads lacking a unique V-gene family. As a way to deal with suspected cross-contamination and a sequencing artifact, a later analysis dropped over 550 nucleotide sequences that were highly shared and had low generation probability. In a later analysis, a clonal expansion index was calculated for each public chain from normalized within-repertoire ranks of inferred template counts. In a later analysis, generation probabilities were computed with a VDJ recombination model fitted to out-of-frame rearrangements, and the resulting probabilities were checked against IGoR. Hypergeometric tests were used in a later analysis to score TCR-TCR, TCR-HLA and TCR-CMV co-occurrence, with a repertoire-size bias correction applied to the TCR pairs. To estimate false discovery rates, a later analysis permuted the HLA or CMV assignments 20 times. In a later analysis, co-occurring TCRs were grouped with DBSCAN, and TCRdist sequence similarity was added when clustering was performed within HLA-allele-positive subsets. Repertoires with fewer than 30,000 or more than 120,000 public chains were left out of co-occurrence clustering, as were about five repertoires with anomalous nucleotide sharing. Here the immuneACCESS table is served through TCRdb, limited to in-frame sequences with V and J called. Missing clones are a known gap in these copies; in checked studies unresolved V genes cover under half, and the rest lacks a known reason. From that table come the V and J calls and clone size; the DNA was used to work out D and trimming. This sample gives approximately 200,000 clones in total; 65% to 75% of them show up just once. 4.5% to 5.5% of the sample is held by the ten biggest clonotypes.

General conclusions and limits of the study: Some IMGT-functional V segments, including TRBV6-2 and TRBV6-3, could not be distinguished by the 87-base-pair reads and were therefore excluded. The authors suggested that the approach could potentially be extended to other disease states and immunological phenotypes. The presence/absence analyses assumed that sequencing depth was roughly uniform across donors, and that assumption may not be true. A later analysis found that TCR association rates varied across HLA loci, with DRB1 alleles showing the most associated TCRs and HLA-C alleles the fewest. Because some donors lacked HLA typing at each locus, the association tests relied only on the typed subset. Most CMV-associated TCR beta chains appeared to be HLA-restricted in a later analysis, and the HLA associations seemed to be driven largely by CMV exposure. Several of the top co-occurrence clusters appeared to be linked to parvovirus B19, influenza, CMV and Epstein-Barr virus, according to a later analysis. Assigning TCR associations to individual alleles was difficult when HLA alleles, especially DR and DQ, strongly co-occurred. A cluster of highly shared sequence variants was judged likely to be a technical artifact of the sequencing pipeline. Compared with the roughly 670-donor mean, donors in an Asian-associated ancestry cluster had fewer N-insertions in productive TCRs, according to a later genetic analysis. Fewer than 20 rarely observed V segments, including chromosome 9 orphons, were excluded from the earlier analysis of about 610 of the donors because counts were too low. For the cohort, immune exposure information was limited to CMV serostatus. Correlated functional status among segregating V segments might reflect linkage disequilibrium, but an unknown experimental factor could not be ruled out. At a false discovery rate of 0.05, a later analysis linked some 18,000 TCR beta sequences to specific HLA alleles. In vitro tests confirmed that a few of the cytomegalovirus-associated TCR beta chains recognize cytomegalovirus antigens. A later genetic analysis associated a missense DCLRE1C variant with V-gene and J-gene trimming of TCR beta chains, and an independent cohort replicated the association. In the study, some 160 TCR beta chains were listed as associated with cytomegalovirus. The cohort was sequenced for TCR beta chains only, and without alpha or paired-chain data the features that could be detected were limited. In a later analysis, HLA-associated TCR beta chains were found to be more clonally expanded and to have lower generation probabilities than equally common non-associated chains. Most TCR sequences were seen in very few donors, while some public TCRs were found in many individuals. In both the original and validation cohorts, the classifier was reported to diagnose cytomegalovirus status with high specificity and sensitivity. An earlier analysis of 587 of the donors showed that most TCR beta V segments appeared in productive rearrangements either about 90% or about 30% of the time, which broadly matched IMGT annotations. A further reported finding was that TCR beta sequences accurately predicted the HLA-A and HLA-B alleles for most subjects in the first cohort.

The sample consisted of PBMCs. The sequence joins TRBV7-9 to TRBJ2-1; a weak D assignment points to TRBD2 (5 bases agree). This receptor was identified in a man aged 30-40 years in good health and CMV-seropositive. CDR3 sequence: CASSPITFGGEQFF. DNA sequence: TGTGCCAGCAGCCCCATAACCTTCGGAGGTGAGCAGTTCTTC. The full variable domain, completed from the reference TRBV7-9 and TRBJ2-1 proteins outside the CDR3, reads DTGVSQNPRHKITKRGQNVTFRCDPISEHNRLYWYRQTLGQGPEFLTYFQNEAQLEKSRLLSDRFSAERPKGSFSTLEIQRTEQGDSAMYLCASSPITFGGEQFFGPGTRLTVL.